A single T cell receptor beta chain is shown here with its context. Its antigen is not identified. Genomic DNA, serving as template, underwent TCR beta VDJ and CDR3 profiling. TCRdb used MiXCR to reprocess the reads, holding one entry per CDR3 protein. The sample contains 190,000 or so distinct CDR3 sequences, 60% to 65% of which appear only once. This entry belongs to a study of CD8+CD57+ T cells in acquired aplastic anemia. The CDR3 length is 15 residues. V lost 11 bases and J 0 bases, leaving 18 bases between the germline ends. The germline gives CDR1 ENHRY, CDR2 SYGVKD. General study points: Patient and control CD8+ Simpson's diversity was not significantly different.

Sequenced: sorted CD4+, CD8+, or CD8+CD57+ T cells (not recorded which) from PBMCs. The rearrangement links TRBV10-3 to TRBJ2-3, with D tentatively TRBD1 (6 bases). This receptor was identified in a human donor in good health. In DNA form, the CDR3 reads TGTGCCTCCCAGGGGCCCCAATCCAGCACAGATACGCAGTATTTT. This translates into CASQGPQSSTDTQYF.